This entry describes one T cell receptor beta chain. Its antigen remains unknown. V gave up 3 bases and J gave up 9 bases, with 16 bases separating them. Germline-derived CDR1 and CDR2 are SGDLS and YYNGEE. This CDR3 has 14 amino acids. Unique molecular identifiers featured in each of the TCR beta cDNA libraries. Input of roughly 0.95 to 11 million T cells yielded about half a million cDNA molecules. From the PCR reads, TCRdb called clonotypes with MiXCR, one entry per CDR3 protein. In the table there are 350,000 to 450,000 distinct CDR3 sequences, more than 30% of which are singletons. This sample is drawn from a study of post-analysis software for immune sequencing data. Study-wide background: The patients showed relapsing-remitting, secondary progressive and progressive-relapsing multiple sclerosis courses.

Study-level results: Patients showed TRBV5-6, TRBV5-1 and TRBV20-1 among 4 or 5 TRBV segments more frequent than in controls. Relative to controls, patients with multiple sclerosis showed significantly lower normalized Chao1 diversity.

The chain is built from TRBV9 and TRBJ2-1, with D perhaps TRBD1 (6 bases). The source is a girl aged 2-10 years with multiple sclerosis. Sequencing was carried out using blood. The CDR3 DNA follows: TGTGCCAGCAGCGCCGAACAGGGTGTCGGTGAGCAGTTCTTC. It yields the protein CASSAEQGVGEQFF.